The following is a T cell receptor (beta chain) sequence with its context. Its antigen remains undetermined. No much larger clone exists at a distance of one base, and base qualities are not known. This sample is part of a study of T-cell reconstitution after alpha-beta-depleted transplantation in children (dated by TCRdb to about 2016). Describing the broader study: The study quantitatively tracked T-cell immune reconstitution after TCRalphabeta/CD19-depleted allogeneic hematopoietic cell transplantation in children using TCR repertoire profiling.

General findings and caveats noted by the study authors: The apparently early alphabetaT-cell count recovery about two months after transplant was reportedly dependent on only several hundred rapidly expanded clones derived from non-depleted graft cells. The frequencies of hyperexpanded clones fell over the following months, and after one year, T-cell counts and TCRbeta diversity were mostly attributed to newly produced T cells. In some patients, the high TCRbeta diversity seen at day 60 was put down to recipient T cells and intrathymic progenitors that had survived conditioning.

Reading the label with the study, this specimen's treatment or condition is: allogeneic hematopoietic cell transplantation with graft depleted of TCRalphabeta T cells and CD19 B cells. The children who served as transplant recipients had been given grafts of TCRalphabeta/CD19-depleted allogeneic hematopoietic cells. Libraries were built with PCR. For sequencing, an Illumina HiSeq 2500 was employed. TCR library preparation used molecular barcoding, with unique molecular identifiers applied to normalize quantification of the TCRbeta repertoire. TCRdb redid the processing of the public reads, applying fastp at Q25 and MiXCR, and retained in-frame beta chains. Rows with a matching CDR3 protein are joined into one entry that keeps the most common DNA and genes. In all, the sample holds about 980,000 distinct CDR3 sequences, and about 29% of those were seen once. Roughly 30% of the sample is held by the ten biggest clonotypes.

This receptor was taken from a boy less than two years old who had a stem cell transplant for SCID, so the T cells may come from the graft donor. The specimen comprised PBMCs, mostly from graft donor cells, sampled 360 days after TCRalphabeta/CD19-depleted stem cell transplant.

The DNA sequence is TGTGCCAGCAGCCTTGGGCTCCGGGACAGGGGGCGAGGTGAGCAGTTCTTC. Its protein reads: CASSLGLRDRGRGEQFF. This chain is built from TRBV5-6 and TRBJ2-1; 12 junctional bases match TRBD1. The germline V and J ends show losses of 4 bases and 9 bases respectively, and no gene match explains 14 bases of the junction. From cysteine to phenylalanine, the CDR3 is 17 amino acids long. Only the CDR3 portion is preserved as DNA: 51 bases, with reading frame beginning at the first base. Via the germline V gene, CDR1 is SGHDT and CDR2 YYEEEE.